Shown below are 14 T cell receptor beta chains from a single sample sequenced in a study of T cells in Graves' hyperthyroidism and ophthalmopathy. The CDR3 regions of TCR beta were amplified from RNA transcripts. HTBI primers drove first-round RT-PCR of the TCR CDR3. Using its own MiXCR run on the multiplex PCR reads, TCRdb lists one record per CDR3 protein. Among 700,000 or so distinct CDR3 sequences listed, about a sixth were seen once. Specimen: blood. The receptors were sampled from a man between 18 and 29 years old with Graves' hyperthyroidism.

In this sample, this clonotype turned up many times. This chain connects TRBV6-5 to TRBJ1-6; D gene ambiguous. Germline loops: CDR1 MNHEY, CDR2 SVGAGI. The ends were cut back, 0 bases at V and 8 bases at J, with 8 bases in the middle. There are 14 residues in the CDR3. CDR3 protein: CASSYSESDSPLHF. CDR3 DNA: TGTGCCAGCAGTTACTCGGAGAGTGATTCACCCCTCCACTTT.

In this sample, this clonotype turned up a few times. The chain is built from TRBV5-5 and TRBJ2-7; D assignment may be TRBD1 or TRBD2 (5 bases each). With 3 bases removed from V and 2 bases from J, the gap between germline ends came to 9 bases. This CDR3 contains 13 residues. Germline assignment: CDR1 SGHKS and CDR2 YYEKEE (reference sequence). The CDR3 DNA follows: TGTGCCAGCAGCTGGGACGGCACCTACGAGCAGTACTTC. It encodes CASSWDGTYEQYF.

V and J are TRBV27 and TRBJ2-7; a weak D match, TRBD1 (6 bases). V lost 5 bases and J lost 0, with 20 bases in between. Per the germline V gene, CDR1 is MNHEY and CDR2 is SMNVEV (reference sequence). The CDR3 totals 17 residues. This CDR3 is CASSPLAPRGTSYEQYF. The CDR3 nucleotides read TGTGCCAGCAGTCCGCTCGCCCCCAGGGGTACCTCCTACGAGCAGTACTTC.

As concerns this clonotype: A far larger clone is only one base removed, so a read error is likely. The V call is TRBV7-9, the J call TRBJ2-7; no reliable D call. The length of the CDR3 is 11 residues. Germline CDR1 and CDR2: SEHNR and FQNEAQ (reference sequence). The CDR3 DNA follows: TGTGCCGGCAGCTCCGGTTACGAGCAGTACTTC. It translates to CAGSSGYEQYF.

The chain links TRBV28 to TRBJ2-7; D possibly corresponds to TRBD1 (5 bases). The CDR3 length is 13 residues. The ends were cut back, 4 bases at V and 2 bases at J, with 9 bases in the middle. Looked up from germline, CDR1 is MDHEN and CDR2 is SYDVKM. CDR3 loop: CASSSLGPYEQYF. CDR3 sequence (DNA): TGTGCCAGCAGTTCACTGGGGCCCTACGAGCAGTACTTC.

The V and J genes are TRBV11-3 and TRBJ2-1; 10 bases align to TRBD1. V gave up 4 bases and J gave up 7 bases; unmatched junction bases: 13. The CDR3 runs to 17 residues. Germline loops: CDR1 SGHNT, CDR2 YENEEA. Here the CDR3 reads CASSSWDPGQGWNEQFF. The CDR3 nucleotides are TGTGCCAGCAGCTCTTGGGATCCGGGACAGGGGTGGAATGAGCAGTTCTTC.

This clonotype was detected many times. The chain has TRBV7-2 and TRBJ2-1; 7 bases are shared with TRBD1. This CDR3 is 14 amino acids long. Germline CDR1 is SGHTA and CDR2 is FQGNSA. The V and J ends lost 7 bases and 3 bases, in that order; junction bases with no gene match: 6. This CDR3 is CASITGVLYNEQFF. The CDR3 DNA reads TGTGCCAGCATCACAGGGGTCCTCTACAATGAGCAGTTCTTC.

This chain uses TRBV28 with TRBJ1-1, with a possible D match to TRBD1 (5 bases). V was trimmed by 3 bases and J by 2 bases, leaving 16 bases between them. This CDR3 is built from 16 residues. The germline gives CDR1 MDHEN, CDR2 SYDVKM. The CDR3 is CASSFKRRGLNTEAFF. The CDR3 DNA sequence: TGTGCCAGCAGTTTCAAAAGGCGGGGGTTAAACACTGAAGCTTTCTTT.

There are a few counts of this clonotype. The rearrangement links TRBV28 to TRBJ2-5; no definite D call. Germline CDR1 MDHEN, CDR2 SYDVKM. This CDR3 comprises 17 residues. With 1 base removed from V and 1 base from J, the gap between germline ends came to 16 bases. Here the CDR3 reads CASSLSFGRQLQETQYF. In nucleotides, the CDR3 is TGTGCCAGCAGTTTATCCTTTGGGCGGCAGCTCCAAGAGACCCAGTACTTC.

This clonotype was observed a handful of times. V usage is TRBV10-3 and J usage is TRBJ2-3, with TRBD2 matching 13 bases. Trimming cost V 6 bases and J 3 bases; bases outside gene matches: 9. Looked up from germline, CDR1 is ENHRY and CDR2 is SYGVKD. The CDR3 length is 17 residues. The CDR3 reads CAISHLGLAGRTDTQYF. DNA for the CDR3: TGTGCCATCAGCCACTTGGGACTAGCGGGGAGAACAGATACGCAGTATTTT.

This clonotype was observed a few times. As DNA, the CDR3 is TGTGCCAGCAGTCCCCACCTGCAGGGGAGCTCCTATAATTCACCCCTCCACTTT. This gives the protein CASSPHLQGSSYNSPLHF. This rearrangement joins TRBV6-1 to TRBJ1-6; D may be TRBD1 (6 bases). V shed 5 bases and J shed 0 bases, with 17 bases lying between them. The V gene's germline CDR1 is MNHNS and CDR2 SASEGT. This CDR3 has 18 residues.

This clonotype came up many times. The chain uses TRBV7-6 and TRBJ2-7, with D tentatively TRBD2 (5 bases). V shed 5 bases and J shed 3 bases, with 11 bases lying between them. The CDR3 consists of 13 residues. Germline CDR1 and CDR2: SGHVS and FNYEAQ. CDR3 protein: CASSGVEGYEQYF. The CDR3 coding sequence is TGTGCCAGCAGCGGGGTTGAGGGCTACGAGCAGTACTTC.

This chain links TRBV27 with TRBJ2-7, with D possibly TRBD1 on 6 matching bases. The CDR3 extends over 16 amino acids. Trimming pared 5 bases from V and 5 bases from J, leaving 22 bases between. Per the germline V gene, CDR1 is MNHEY and CDR2 is SMNVEV (reference sequence). CDR3 region: CASSQGFWSAVHEQYF. CDR3 nucleotide sequence: TGTGCCAGCAGTCAGGGGTTTTGGAGCGCGGTCCACGAGCAGTACTTC.

The sample holds one count of this clonotype. The V and J genes are TRBV18 and TRBJ2-6; tentative D call: TRBD2 (6 bases). From germline, CDR1 is KGHSH and CDR2 LQKENI. This CDR3 region has 16 residues. Trimming pared 6 bases from V and 3 bases from J, leaving 15 bases between. CDR3 DNA sequence: TGTGCCAGCTCGAGGGGAGGAGACTATGGGGCCAACGTCCTGACTTTC. The encoded protein is CASSRGGDYGANVLTF.